What follows are 8 T cell receptor beta chains derived from one specimen sequenced in a study of prognosis after radiotherapy for stage I lung cancer. Using two-round multiplex PCR, the authors amplified TCR beta CDR3 from genomic DNA. Primers targeting each individual TRBV and TRBJ gene were applied in first-round PCR. TCRdb processed the multiplex PCR reads anew with MiXCR; each CDR3 protein has one entry. The sample has 10,000 to 13,000 distinct CDR3 sequences; 45% to 65% are singletons. Source: PBMCs, taken before or after stereotactic body radiation therapy (not recorded which). The receptors here all came from a donor of 50 years or more with non-small cell lung cancer.

This clonotype is classed as medium-sized. The rearrangement joins TRBV12-5 to TRBJ1-6; D is unclear. V was cut by 2 bases and J by 0 bases, with 11 bases left in between. The CDR3 is made up of 17 amino acids. CDR1 and CDR2 (germline): LGHNT, FRNRAP. CDR3 sequence reads: CASGLRASRSYNSPLHF. DNA of the CDR3: TGTGCTAGTGGTTTGAGGGCCAGTCGCTCCTATAATTCACCCCTCCACTTT.

The chain couples TRBV12-3 or TRBV12-4 to TRBJ1-1; D not resolved. The CDR3 loop spans 12 amino acids. V shed 6 bases and J shed 6 bases, with 11 bases lying between them. The CDR3 is CASSPRYSEAFF. The DNA of the CDR3 is TGTGCCAGCAGCCCCAGGTACTCTGAAGCTTTCTTT.

Sample share makes this clonotype medium-sized. This sequence joins TRBV19 and TRBJ2-6; no clear D. Germline CDR1 is LNHDA and CDR2 is SQIVND (reference sequence). V lost 1 base and J lost 9, with 10 bases in between. This CDR3 region has 14 residues. The CDR3 DNA sequence: TGTGCCAGTAGTATAGGGGTTATCGGCAACGTCCTGACTTTC. It encodes CASSIGVIGNVLTF.

The sample holds a few counts of this clonotype. A read error may produce the germline difference seen at one junction end. The chain has TRBV6-6 and TRBJ1-2; maybe TRBD1 (6 bases). CDR1 is MNHNY, CDR2 SVGAGI, per germline (reference sequence). The CDR3 sequence is 18 residues long. CDR3 bases: TGTGCCAGCAGCTACTCGGGGGGGGCAGGGAGCATTAACTATGGCTACACCTTC. Protein product: CASSYSGGAGSINYGYTF.

This rearrangement joins TRBV3-1 to TRBJ1-2; no clear D gene. This CDR3 contains 15 residues. Trimming stripped 0 bases from V and 4 bases from J, with 12 bases between. CDR1 is LGHDT, CDR2 YNNKEL, per germline (reference sequence). CDR3 sequence: CASSQDWVGSYGYTF. The DNA of the CDR3 is TGTGCCAGCAGCCAAGACTGGGTTGGCAGCTATGGCTACACCTTC.

V usage is TRBV20-1 and J usage is TRBJ2-3; weak D call: TRBD2 (5 bases). The CDR3 has 18 amino acids. Germline CDR1 is DFQATT and CDR2 is SNEGSKA (reference sequence). V gave up 0 bases and J gave up 6 bases, with 25 bases separating them. CDR3 in amino acids: CSARDSDGLRSRPDTQYF. The DNA of the CDR3 is TGCAGTGCTAGAGATTCCGATGGACTCCGTTCGAGACCGGATACGCAGTATTTT.

The V call is TRBV7-6, the J call TRBJ2-1; 10 bases align to TRBD2. The CDR3 runs 21 residues. After removal of 2 bases from V and 5 bases from J, the junction contained 21 bases not matched to a gene. The germline CDR1 and CDR2 sequences are SGHVS and FNYEAQ. This chain's CDR3 is CASSLRARTRVGLAENNEQFF. The CDR3 DNA reads as TGTGCCAGCAGCTTACGGGCCCGGACGCGGGTTGGACTAGCGGAGAACAATGAGCAGTTCTTC.

The gene calls are TRBV28 and TRBJ2-7; TRBD1 might be the D (5 bases). The CDR3 sequence is 16 residues long. V was shortened by 4 bases and J by 7 bases, with 23 bases between the two germline ends. Germline CDR1 reads MDHEN; CDR2 reads SYDVKM. The CDR3 loop is CASSSLRVEGSGEQYF. The DNA of the CDR3 is TGTGCCAGCAGTTCTCTCAGGGTCGAAGGGTCAGGGGAGCAGTACTTC.